The present TCR beta chain was sequenced within a study of blood T cell repertoires in COVID-19. Study details: The United States, Italy and Spain provided the acute and convalescent COVID-19 samples. The analysed material was cDNA or gDNA that came from T cells, B-cell-depleted T cells, or PBMCs.

Germline assignment: CDR1 LNHDA and CDR2 SQIVND (reference sequence). The V and J ends lost 6 bases and 3 bases, in that order; junction bases with no gene match: 4. The CDR3 has 14 amino acids. This clone was seen once. Generated by immunoSEQ multiplex PCR, the TCRdb table keeps only in-frame clones and is missing some. The table has 250,000 to 300,000 clones, roughly four fifths seen once. The sequence was collected from a man aged 50-59 years who had recovered from COVID-19. Sequenced: PBMCs or T cells enriched from blood (not recorded which). The chain employs TRBV19 and TRBJ2-1, with 8 positions matching TRBD2. The CDR3 here is CASRGLDRYNEQFF. The CDR3, as DNA: TGTGCCAGTAGGGGACTAGATCGCTACAATGAGCAGTTCTTC.